The source of this T cell receptor (beta chain) is a study of T cells expressing NK-cell markers. The CDR3 sequence is 16 residues long. Germline-derived CDR1 and CDR2 are SGHRS and YFSETQ. TCRdb re-called the 5' RACE reads; every CDR3 protein appears as one record, without DNA. The ten top clones account for 18%, within a sample of 150,000 or so distinct CDR3 sequences. The chain couples TRBV5-1 to TRBJ1-5; the D call of TRBD1 rests on TCRdb alone, since no DNA is present to check it. This TCR was sampled from a woman aged 18 to 69 in good health. Sequencing was done on a sample of blood T cells: a sorted CD56 or NKG2C T cell subset, CD4+ or CD8+ T cells, or bulk PBMC T cells (not recorded which). CDR3 protein: CASSLAGQGLGQPQHF. Using reference TRBV5-1 and TRBJ1-5 for the parts outside the CDR3, the full variable domain is KAGVTQTPRYLIKTRGQQVTLSCSPISGHRSVSWYQQTPGQGLQFLFEYFSETQRNKGNFPGRFSGRQFSNSRSEMNVSTLELGDSALYLCASSLAGQGLGQPQHFGDGTRLSIL.